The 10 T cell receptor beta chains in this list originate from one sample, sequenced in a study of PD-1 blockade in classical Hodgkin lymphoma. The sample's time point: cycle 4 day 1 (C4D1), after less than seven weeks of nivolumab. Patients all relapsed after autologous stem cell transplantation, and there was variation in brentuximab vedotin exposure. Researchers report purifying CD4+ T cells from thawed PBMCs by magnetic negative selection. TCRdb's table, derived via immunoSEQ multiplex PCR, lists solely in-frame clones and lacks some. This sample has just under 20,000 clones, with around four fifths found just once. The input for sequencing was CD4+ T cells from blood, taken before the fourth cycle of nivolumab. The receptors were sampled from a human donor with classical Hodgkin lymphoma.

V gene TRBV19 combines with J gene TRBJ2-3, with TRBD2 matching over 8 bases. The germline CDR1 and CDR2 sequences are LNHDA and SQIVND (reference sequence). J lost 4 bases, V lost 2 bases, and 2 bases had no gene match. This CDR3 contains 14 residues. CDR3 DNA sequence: TGTGCCAGTAGTATAAGCGGGAGTTCAGATACGCAGTATTTT. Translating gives CASSISGSSDTQYF. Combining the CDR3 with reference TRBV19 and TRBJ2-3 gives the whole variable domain DGGITQSPKYLFRKEGQNVTLSCEQNLNHDAMYWYRQDPGQGLRLIYYSQIVNDFQKGDIAEGYSVSREKKESFPLTVTSAQKNPTAFYLCASSISGSSDTQYFGPGTRLTVL.

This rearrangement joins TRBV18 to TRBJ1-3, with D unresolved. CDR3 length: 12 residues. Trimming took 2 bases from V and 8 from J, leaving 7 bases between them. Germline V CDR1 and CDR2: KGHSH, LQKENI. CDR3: CASSPSRDTIYF. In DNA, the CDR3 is TGTGCCAGCTCACCATCCAGAGACACCATATATTTT.

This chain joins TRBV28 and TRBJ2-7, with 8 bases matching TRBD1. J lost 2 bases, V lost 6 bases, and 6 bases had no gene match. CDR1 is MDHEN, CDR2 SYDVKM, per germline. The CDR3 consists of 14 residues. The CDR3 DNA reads TGTGCCAGCAGGAGGACAGGGCTCCCCTACGAGCAGTACTTC. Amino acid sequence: CASRRTGLPYEQYF.

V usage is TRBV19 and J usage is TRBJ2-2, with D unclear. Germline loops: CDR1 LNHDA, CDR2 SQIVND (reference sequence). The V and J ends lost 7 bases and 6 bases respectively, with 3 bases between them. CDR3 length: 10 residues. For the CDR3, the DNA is TGTGCCAGTATGGCCGGGGAGCTGTTTTTT. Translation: CASMAGELFF.

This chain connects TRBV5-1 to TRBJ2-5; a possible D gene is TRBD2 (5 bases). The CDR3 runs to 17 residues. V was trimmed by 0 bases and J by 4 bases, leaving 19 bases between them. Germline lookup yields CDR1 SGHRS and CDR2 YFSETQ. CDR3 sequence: CASSLALSGIEGETQYF. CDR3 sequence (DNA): TGCGCCAGCAGCTTGGCCTTATCGGGGATTGAAGGAGAGACCCAGTACTTC.

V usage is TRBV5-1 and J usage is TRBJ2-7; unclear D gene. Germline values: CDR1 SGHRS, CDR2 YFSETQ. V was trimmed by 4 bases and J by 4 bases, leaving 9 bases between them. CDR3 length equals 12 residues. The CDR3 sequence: CASSLDGYEQYF. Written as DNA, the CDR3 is TGCGCCAGCAGCCTCGACGGATACGAGCAGTACTTC.

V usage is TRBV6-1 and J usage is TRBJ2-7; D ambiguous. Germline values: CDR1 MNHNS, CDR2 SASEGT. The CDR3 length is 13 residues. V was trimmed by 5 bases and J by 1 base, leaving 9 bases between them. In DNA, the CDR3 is TGTGCCAGCAGTAGAGGCCTTTCCTACGAGCAGTACTTC. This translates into CASSRGLSYEQYF.

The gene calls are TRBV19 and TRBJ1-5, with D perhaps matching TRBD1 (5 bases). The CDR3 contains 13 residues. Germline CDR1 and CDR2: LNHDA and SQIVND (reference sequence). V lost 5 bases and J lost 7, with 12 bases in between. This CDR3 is CASSWGPSQPQHF. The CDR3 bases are TGTGCCAGTAGTTGGGGCCCCAGCCAGCCCCAGCATTTT.

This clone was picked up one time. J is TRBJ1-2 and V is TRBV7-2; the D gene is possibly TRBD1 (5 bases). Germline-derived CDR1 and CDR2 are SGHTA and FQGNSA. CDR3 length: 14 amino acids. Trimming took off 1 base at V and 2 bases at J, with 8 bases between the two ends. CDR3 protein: CASSLEGVNYGYTF. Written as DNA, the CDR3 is TGTGCCAGCAGCTTAGAAGGGGTGAACTATGGCTACACCTTC.

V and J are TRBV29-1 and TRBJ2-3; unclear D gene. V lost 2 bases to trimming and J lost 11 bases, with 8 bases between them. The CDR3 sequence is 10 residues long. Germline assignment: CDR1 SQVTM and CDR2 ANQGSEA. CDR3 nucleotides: TGCAGCGTTGAATTTGGTTTGCAGTATTTT. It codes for CSVEFGLQYF.